This TCR beta chain was retrieved from a study of regulatory T cells in long-lasting Graves disease. Noted time point: persistent/refractory GD, antithyroid drugs over 5 years with positive TRAb. PBMCs provided the RNA from which the TCR library was made. The V segment lost 1 base and the J segment 3 bases; nucleotides outside the gene matches: 3. Germline V gene lookup returns CDR1 KGHSY and CDR2 FQNENV. The CDR3 sequence is 14 residues long. Arm-PCR of CDR3 regions and iRepertoire HTBI primers were the basis on which TCR beta libraries were built. Each CDR3 protein gets one entry after TCRdb re-called the multiplex PCR reads with MiXCR. Of under 350,000 distinct CDR3 sequences listed, 20% to 25% are singletons.

The clonotype was recovered from a female donor with Graves disease. The chain carries TRBV16 and TRBJ2-7, with 7 nucleotides matching TRBD1. This material consisted of peripheral blood mononuclear cells (PBMCs), taken when the disease was refractory, from a patient treated with antithyroid drugs. CDR3 nucleotide sequence: TGTGCCAGCAGCCAATTAAACAGGGGCTACGAGCAGTACTTC. Its translation is CASSQLNRGYEQYF. The full variable domain, its missing parts supplied by reference TRBV16 and TRBJ2-7, is GEEVAQTPKHLVRGEGQKAKLYCAPIKGHSYVFWYQQVLKNEFKFLISFQNENVFDETGMPKERFSAKCLPNSPCSLEIQATKLEDSAVYFCASSQLNRGYEQYFGPGTRLTVT.